This T cell receptor (beta chain) was sequenced for a study of beta chain features in type 1 diabetes. Comment on this clone: What it recognizes is unknown.

Reverse transcription of all isolated RNA meant that expressed TCRB transcripts were sequenced. Clones were sequenced by immunoSEQ multiplex PCR, and TCRdb holds only the in-frame ones, with some missing. The sample has 400,000 or so clones; roughly 12% are singletons. Study findings and constraints: Significant though moderate, a shortening of TCRB CDR3s appeared in all four CD4+ subsets of Type 1 diabetes patients.

This CDR3 comprises 16 residues. J was trimmed by 1 base and V by 0 bases; bases with no gene match: 5. The germline gives CDR1 SNHLY, CDR2 FYNNEI. The TCR originated in a woman between 18 and 29 years old with type 1 diabetes. The chain employs TRBV2 and TRBJ1-1; TRBD1 aligns across 7 bases. Sequencing was performed on naive CD4+ T cells from blood. The CDR3 reads CASSEAWGQRNTEAFF. The CDR3 nucleotides are TGTGCCAGCAGTGAAGCCTGGGGACAGCGGAACACTGAAGCTTTCTTT. Full variable domain (missing parts from reference TRBV2 and TRBJ1-1): EPEVTQTPSHQVTQMGQEVILRCVPISNHLYFYWYRQILGQKVEFLVSFYNNEISEKSEIFDDQFSVERPDGSNFTLKIRSTKLEDSAMYFCASSEAWGQRNTEAFFGQGTRLTVV.